What follows is one T cell receptor beta chain and its context. The target antigen is unknown. In the PCR, 60 Vbeta and 13 Jbeta primers were used. Assay: immunoSEQ multiplex PCR; the TCRdb copy retains only in-frame clones and omits some. The sample gives around 100,000 clones, approximately 80% of which show up once; about 4% is in the top ten. Germline CDR1 SGHTA, CDR2 FQGTGA. The CDR3 runs to 13 residues. J was trimmed by 4 bases and V by 4 bases; bases with no gene match: 3. This sample is part of a study of cytomegalovirus exposure and HLA in healthy donors. Study as a whole: Unique TCR beta sequences numbering 117 million came from 150 million to 200 million T cells in an earlier analysis.

Study-level points and caveats: Highest at DRB1 and lowest at HLA-C, TCR association rates differed among HLA loci in a later analysis.

The chain uses TRBV7-3 and TRBJ1-1, with 7 bases that match TRBD1. This sequence was found in a middle-aged woman in good health and CMV-seropositive. Material: PBMCs. CDR3 region: CASSSGGSTEAFF. As DNA, the CDR3 is TGTGCCAGCAGCTCAGGGGGGAGCACTGAAGCTTTCTTT.